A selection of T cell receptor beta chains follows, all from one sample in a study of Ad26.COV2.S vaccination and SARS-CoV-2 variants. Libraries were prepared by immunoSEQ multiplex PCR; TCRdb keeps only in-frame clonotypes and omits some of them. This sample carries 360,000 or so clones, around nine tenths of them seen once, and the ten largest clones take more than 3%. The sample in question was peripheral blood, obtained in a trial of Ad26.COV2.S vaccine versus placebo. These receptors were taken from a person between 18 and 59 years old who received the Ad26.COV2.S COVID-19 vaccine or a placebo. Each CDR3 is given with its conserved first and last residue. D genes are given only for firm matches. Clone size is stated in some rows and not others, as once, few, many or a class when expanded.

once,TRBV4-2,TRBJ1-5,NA,CASSPGDQPQHF,TGTGCCAGCAGCCCCGGAGATCAGCCCCAGCATTTT
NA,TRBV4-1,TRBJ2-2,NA,CASANPDRAGTGELFF,TGCGCCAGCGCCAATCCAGACAGGGCGGGAACCGGGGAGCTGTTTTTT
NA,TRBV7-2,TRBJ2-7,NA,CASSTNPGLGQYF,TGTGCCAGCAGCACGAACCCAGGGCTGGGACAGTACTTC
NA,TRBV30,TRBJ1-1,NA,CAWSVGGAGGTEAFF,TGTGCCTGGAGTGTAGGGGGGGCAGGAGGCACTGAAGCTTTCTTT
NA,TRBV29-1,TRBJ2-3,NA,CSAVTDTQYF,TGCAGCGCGGTCACAGATACGCAGTATTTT
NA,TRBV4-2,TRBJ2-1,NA,CASSQAGGGGPYYNEQFF,TGTGCCAGCAGCCAAGCTGGAGGGGGAGGCCCCTACTACAATGAGCAGTTCTTC
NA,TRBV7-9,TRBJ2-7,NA,CASSPGGDGGYEQYF,TGTGCCAGCAGCCCGGGGGGCGACGGCGGCTACGAGCAGTACTTC
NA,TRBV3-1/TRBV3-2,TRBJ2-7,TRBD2,CASSTSGGAKEQYF,TGTGCCAGCAGTACTAGCGGGGGGGCTAAGGAGCAGTACTTC
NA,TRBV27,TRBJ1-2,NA,CASRGTGNYGYTF,TGTGCCAGTAGGGGGACTGGTAACTATGGCTACACCTTC
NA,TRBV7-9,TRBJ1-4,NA,CASSGAGGTNEKLFF,TGTGCCAGCAGCGGAGCGGGGGGGACTAATGAAAAACTGTTTTTT
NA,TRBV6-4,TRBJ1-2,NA,CASSDSGDVNYGYTF,TGTGCCAGCAGTGACTCCGGGGACGTTAACTATGGCTACACCTTC
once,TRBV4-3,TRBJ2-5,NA,CASSQGLVETQYF,TGCGCCAGCAGCCAAGGACTGGTGGAGACCCAGTACTTC
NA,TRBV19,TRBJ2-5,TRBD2,CASRASGLAGVHQETQYF,TGTGCCAGTAGAGCCTCGGGACTAGCGGGGGTTCACCAAGAGACCCAGTACTTC
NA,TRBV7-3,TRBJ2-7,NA,CASSSYSAYEQYF,TGTGCCAGCAGCTCATACAGTGCCTACGAGCAGTACTTC
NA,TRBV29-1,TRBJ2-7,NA,CSVALLTGVDEQYF,TGCAGCGTTGCCCTTCTTACCGGGGTGGACGAGCAGTACTTC
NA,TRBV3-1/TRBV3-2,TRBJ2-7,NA,CASSQDLKDEQYF,TGTGCCAGCAGCCAAGATCTTAAGGACGAGCAGTACTTC
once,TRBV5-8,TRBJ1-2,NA,CASSPGGGYYGYTF,TGTGCCAGCAGCCCCGGTGGGGGGTATTATGGCTACACCTTC
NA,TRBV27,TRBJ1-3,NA,CASSLRSFGNTIYF,TGTGCCAGCAGTTTAAGGTCTTTTGGAAACACCATATATTTT
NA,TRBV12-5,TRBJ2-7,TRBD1,CASGGQGAYEQYF,TGTGCTAGTGGGGGACAGGGGGCCTACGAGCAGTACTTC
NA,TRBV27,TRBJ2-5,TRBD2,CASSSYLAGKETQYF,TGTGCCAGCAGTTCCTACCTAGCGGGTAAAGAGACCCAGTACTTC
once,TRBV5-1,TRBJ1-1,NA,CASRRTVDTEAFF,TGCGCCAGCCGAAGGACGGTGGACACTGAAGCTTTCTTT
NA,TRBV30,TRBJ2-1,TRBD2,CAWSYRGGQNEQFF,TGTGCCTGGAGTTATCGGGGGGGCCAGAATGAGCAGTTCTTC
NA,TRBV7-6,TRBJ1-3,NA,CASSFGLSGNTIYF,TGTGCCAGCAGCTTCGGCCTCTCTGGAAACACCATATATTTT
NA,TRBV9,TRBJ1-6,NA,CASSADGYNSPLHF,TGTGCCAGTAGCGCCGACGGCTATAATTCACCCCTCCACTTT
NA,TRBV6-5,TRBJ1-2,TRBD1,CASSRGQLNYGYTF,TGTGCCAGCAGCCGGGGACAGCTTAACTATGGCTACACCTTC
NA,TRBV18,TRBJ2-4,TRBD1,CASSHAGSQETGWANIQYF,TGTGCCAGCTCACACGCTGGGTCCCAAGAGACAGGGTGGGCAAACATTCAGTACTTC
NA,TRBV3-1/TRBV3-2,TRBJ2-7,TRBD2,CASSQERGGSYEQYF,TGTGCCAGCAGCCAAGAGCGGGGGGGATCCTACGAGCAGTACTTC
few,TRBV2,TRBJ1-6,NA,CASSEAYSNSPLHF,TGTGCCAGCAGTGAAGCCTACTCGAATTCACCCCTCCACTTT
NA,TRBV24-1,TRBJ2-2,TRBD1,CATRSGTANTGELFF,TGTGCCACCAGATCCGGGACAGCGAACACCGGGGAGCTGTTTTTT
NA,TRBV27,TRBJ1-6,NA,CASSLSGMGFNSPLHF,TGTGCCAGCAGTTTATCGGGAATGGGATTTAATTCACCCCTCCACTTT
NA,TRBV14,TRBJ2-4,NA,CASSQDSAGINIQYF,TGTGCCAGCAGCCAAGATTCGGCAGGGATAAACATTCAGTACTTC
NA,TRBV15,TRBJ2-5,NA,CATSRADRLRETQYF,TGTGCCACCAGCAGAGCTGACAGACTACGGGAGACCCAGTACTTC
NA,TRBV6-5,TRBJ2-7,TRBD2,CASSGGGSSYEQYF,TGTGCCAGCAGCGGCGGGGGGAGCTCCTACGAGCAGTACTTC
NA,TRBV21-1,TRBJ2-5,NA,CASSTPATGEETQYF,TGTGCCAGCAGCACTCCCGCGACCGGGGAAGAGACCCAGTACTTC
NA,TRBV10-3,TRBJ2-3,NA,CAIQRGFDTDTQYF,TGTGCCATCCAGAGGGGGTTTGACACAGATACGCAGTATTTT
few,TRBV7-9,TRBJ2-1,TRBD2,CASSLPSSGGPYNEQFF,TGTGCCAGCAGCTTACCGTCTAGCGGGGGCCCCTACAATGAGCAGTTCTTC
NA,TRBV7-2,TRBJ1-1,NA,CASSLEPLNTEAFF,TGTGCCAGCAGCTTGGAACCCTTGAACACTGAAGCTTTCTTT
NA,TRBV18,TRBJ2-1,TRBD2,CASSPGSRVSGGEQFF,TGTGCCAGCTCACCGGGATCTCGAGTGAGCGGGGGTGAGCAGTTCTTC
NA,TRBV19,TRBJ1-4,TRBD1,CASSPTDRGRREKLFF,TGTGCCAGTAGCCCCACTGACAGGGGGCGAAGGGAAAAACTGTTTTTT